A single sample gave rise to the 5 T cell receptor beta chains below, sequenced in a study of identical twins. TCRdb redid the calling of the 5' RACE reads with MiXCR, one entry per CDR3 protein. The sample lists more than 400,000 distinct CDR3 sequences, 12% to 15% seen once, with less than 0.5% in the top ten. These sequences were also reported in another study, on yellow fever vaccine responses in identical twins.

What was sequenced was CD4+ T cells sorted from blood. The receptors shown here come from a young woman in good health.

This clonotype came up a few times. The V and J genes are TRBV5-1 and TRBJ2-2, with D perhaps TRBD2 (6 bases). CDR3 length: 15 amino acids. Germline values: CDR1 SGHRS, CDR2 YFSETQ. V was clipped by 4 bases and J by 1 base, with 11 bases between them. This chain's CDR3 is CASSPEGRNTGELFF. DNA of the CDR3: TGCGCCAGCAGCCCGGAGGGGCGGAACACCGGGGAGCTGTTTTTT.

The chain couples TRBV3-1 to TRBJ2-3; 10 bases fit TRBD2. Germline trimming cut 5 bases from V and 2 bases from J; bases unmatched to any gene: 13. Germline V gene data show CDR1 as LGHDT and CDR2 as YNNKEL (reference sequence). This CDR3 contains 18 residues. The CDR3 nucleotides read TGTGCCAGCAGCAAAGCTGGAAGCGGGAGGGGCTACACAGATACGCAGTATTTT. This codes for CASSKAGSGRGYTDTQYF.

This clonotype was recorded many times. The genes are TRBV5-1 and TRBJ1-1, with D perhaps matching TRBD1 (6 bases). Germline loops: CDR1 SGHRS, CDR2 YFSETQ. The CDR3 is 15 residues long. Between the trimmed V and J ends, which lost 0 bases and 4 bases, there was a span of 13 bases. DNA for the CDR3: TGCGCCAGCAGCTTGGACTGGGGGCGCAGCACTGAAGCTTTCTTT. Amino acid sequence: CASSLDWGRSTEAFF.

This clonotype turned up a few times. J is TRBJ1-2 and V is TRBV5-8; TRBD1 is a possible D gene (6 bases). The V end was cut by 1 base, the J end by 2 bases, with 12 bases between. This CDR3 has 15 amino acids. CDR1 is SGHTS, CDR2 YDEGEE, per germline. The CDR3: CASSLWTEINYGYTF. CDR3 nucleotides: TGTGCCAGCAGCTTGTGGACAGAGATCAACTATGGCTACACCTTC. The entire variable domain, with the rest obtained from reference TRBV5-8 and TRBJ1-2, is as follows: EAGVTQSPTHLIKTRGQQATLRCSPISGHTSVYWYQQALGLGLQFLLWYDEGEERNRGNFPPRFSGRQFPNYSSELNVNALELEDSALYLCASSLWTEINYGYTFGSGTRLTVV.

CDR3 region: CASSPRQDSLYEQYV. The CDR3 region has the DNA TGTGCCAGCTCACCACGTCAAGACAGCCTCTACGAGCAGTACGTC. This rearrangement joins TRBV18 to TRBJ2-7, with D perhaps matching TRBD1 (5 bases). Trimming left V 1 base short and J 3 bases short, with 13 bases between. The CDR3 extends over 15 amino acids. Per the germline V gene, CDR1 is KGHSH and CDR2 is LQKENI.